This paragraph covers one T cell receptor beta chain sequence. No antigen is known for it. No base quality values were provided; no much bigger clone lies one nucleotide off. Each donor gave one peripheral blood draw, approximately 110 mL on average, collected into heparinised tubes. A BD FACSAria II was used to sort naive, central memory, regulatory and stem cell-like memory CD4+ T cells with a panel that included CD45RO, CCR7, CD25, CD127, CD95 and CD27. Every sorted population had a purity above 95%. Right away, PBMCs were isolated by Lymphoprep density gradient centrifugation and were stained directly, with no culture step. To minimize batch effects, samples were stained and sorted in pairs, one healthy donor with one patient per experiment. This sample was taken from a study of beta chain features in type 1 diabetes (dated by TCRdb to between 2018 and 2020). In terms of the full investigation: Mean age, gender distribution, total cell number and subset yield did not differ between patients and healthy donors. A total of roughly 99 million sorted cells were examined across all samples, and the number of cells per subset was strongly correlated with RNA yield. The study compared TCRB repertoires of sorted circulating CD4+ T cell subsets between recently diagnosed type 1 diabetes patients and matched healthy donors. Regulatory and stem cell-like memory subsets were obtained from only 8 patients and roughly 8 healthy donors, while naive and central memory subsets were obtained from all 28 donors. What the authors observed across the whole study: PCR may preferentially amplify shorter templates, but because patient and control samples were amplified and corrected together, any resulting skew would affect both groups equally. Because cDNA rather than genomic DNA was sequenced, highly expressing activated cells could have been over-represented, although no difference in activation and CD3 levels was found between groups. In all four CD4+ subsets, TCRB CDR3 length was moderately but significantly shorter in type 1 diabetes patients. Naive, central memory and regulatory TCRB repertoires appeared to be more alike among patients than among healthy donors. At VDJ recombination sites, type 1 diabetes patients had fewer insertions and more deleted nucleotides, which implies abnormalities in thymic rearrangement. HLA sub-analyses involved small numbers of individuals, so any influence of HLA type on TCRB rearrangement remained unresolved.

The CDR3 contains 11 residues, cysteine and phenylalanine counted. Kept here is only the CDR3 DNA, which spans 33 bases and is read in frame from base 1. Reading the germline V gene (reference sequence) gives CDR1 DFQATT and CDR2 SNEGSKA. V is pared back by 3 bases and J by 6 bases, with 8 bases lying between the germline termini. All of the isolated RNA was reverse transcribed with the High Capacity cDNA Reverse Transcription Kit, so expressed TCRB transcripts were sequenced. Deep immunoSEQ sequencing was applied to naive, central memory and regulatory T cell samples, giving an average of about 3.57 million total reads per sample. Sorted cells were lysed in RLT buffer, and RNA was extracted using DNase-treated RNeasy Micro or Mini kits according to cell number. Each cell subset was processed on its own to prevent cross-contamination, while patient and healthy donor samples were processed together. TCRB sequences were amplified from cDNA with the immunoSEQ multiplex PCR, producing 87-bp fragments spanning the CDR3 region. Amplicons were sequenced on the Illumina HiSeq platform. In the original analysis: Synthetic template baselines were used to correct PCR bias computationally, reads within Hamming distance 2 were collapsed together, and singletons that could not be merged were discarded. Reads were aligned against IMGT so that V, D and J genes, CDR3 length and insertions or deletions at six rearrangement sites could be assigned. Within each subset, clonotype counts were normalized to sorted cell number, after which true diversity and Gini coefficients were computed with the tcR R package. The overlap coefficient, calculated on TCRB nucleotide sequences, was used to quantify repertoire sharing. Held by TCRdb, this immuneACCESS table contains in-frame sequences only and omits some clones. Under half of the omission traces to an unresolved V gene where checked; the cause of the rest is unknown. The DNA gave D and trimming, while V, J and clone size come from that table. The table for this sample lists 60,000 to 75,000 clones; approximately 50% of them were counted only once. The ten largest clonotypes hold 0.65% to 0.75% of the sample.

The sequenced sample consisted of central memory CD4+ T cells from blood. This clonotype was sampled from a man aged 25 to 45 with type 1 diabetes. The chain couples TRBV20-1 to TRBJ1-2, with no reliable assignment of the D segment. The bases read TGCAGTGCTAGTCGGGGAGATGGCTACACCTTC. It encodes CSASRGDGYTF.